This TCR beta chain was retrieved from a study of blood T cells in healthy people across ages. Germline CDR1 is SGHTA and CDR2 is FQGNSA. Trimming took 0 bases from V and 4 from J; bases not matched to a gene: 3. The CDR3 has 16 amino acids. A J-beta primer mix and a sample-barcoded 5' primer were used in a second PCR of roughly 6 to 11 cycles. TCRdb re-analysed the 5' RACE reads in MiXCR, keeping a single row per CDR3 protein. The data hold under 1 million distinct CDR3 sequences, with roughly 44% observed a single time. The source is a man in his sixties in good health. The sample was blood. The chain joins TRBV7-2 to TRBJ2-3; 11 bases are shared with TRBD2. CDR3 protein: CASSLATSGGADTQYF. CDR3 sequence (DNA): TGTGCCAGCAGCTTAGCCACTAGCGGGGGAGCAGATACGCAGTATTTT.